This TCR beta chain was observed in a study of cytomegalovirus exposure and HLA in healthy donors. As for the study in general: Later, an analysis reported that the 110 or so validation repertoires had used the same platform as the roughly 650 first-cohort repertoires.

Study results and caveats: Despite most TCR sequences being rare, some public TCRs occurred in many donors. In vitro, a few CMV-associated chains proved specific for CMV antigens.

Turning to this clone: Its cognate antigen is unknown.

Produced via immunoSEQ multiplex PCR; TCRdb's table is partial and in-frame only. Among 150,000 to 160,000 clones listed, roughly 90% were seen once. The sequence was collected from a man aged 18-30 years in good health and CMV-seropositive. Sequenced input: PBMCs.

The CDR3, as DNA: TGTGCCAGCAGCTTAGTTATACAGGGGGCCGGGGATAATTCACCCCTCCACTTT. It yields the protein CASSLVIQGAGDNSPLHF. The J gene is TRBJ1-6, the V gene TRBV7-2; TRBD1 agrees at 9 bases. CDR1 and CDR2 from the germline V gene are SGHTA and FQGNSA. This CDR3 spans 18 amino acids. The trim removed 1 base at V and 5 bases at J, leaving 9 bases unmatched.